These 29 T cell receptor beta chains were all obtained from the same sample, sequenced in a study of T cell changes during pregnancy in multiple sclerosis. The repertoire was sequenced with immunoSEQ multiplex PCR; TCRdb's copy has only in-frame clones and lacks some. The sample contains 35,000 to 50,000 clones, 75% to 95% of which appear only once. Here the sequenced sample was CD4+ T cells from peripheral blood mononuclear cells, taken after pregnancy. The source is a female donor in good health, enrolled as a control in a pregnancy study.

This chain uses TRBV6-1 with TRBJ2-5; D not certain. The CDR3 covers 15 residues. V was clipped by 0 bases and J by 0 bases, with 8 bases between them. Germline loops: CDR1 MNHNS, CDR2 SASEGT. CDR3 loop: CASSEARTYQETQYF. DNA for the CDR3: TGTGCCAGCAGTGAAGCGCGAACGTACCAAGAGACCCAGTACTTC.

The count of this clone is one. The chain is built from TRBV7-3 and TRBJ2-1, with 11 bases matching TRBD2. The CDR3 totals 16 residues. With 6 bases clipped from V and 6 bases from J, the junction kept 10 bases outside the gene matches. Germline V gene data show CDR1 as SGHTA and CDR2 as FQGTGA. CDR3 nucleotides: TGTGCCAGCAGTCTCCTAGCGGGGGGACGAGGCAATGAGCAGTTCTTC. The encoded protein is CASSLLAGGRGNEQFF. Full variable domain (missing parts from reference TRBV7-3 and TRBJ2-1): GAGVSQTPSNKVTEKGKYVELRCDPISGHTALYWYRQSLGQGPEFLIYFQGTGAADDSGLPNDRFFAVRPEGSVSTLKIQRTERGDSAVYLCASSLLAGGRGNEQFFGPGTRLTVL.

The CDR3 DNA is TGCGCCAGCAGCTCTACAGGGAATAGGGGCGAGCAGTACTTC. It encodes CASSSTGNRGEQYF. V gene TRBV5-1 combines with J gene TRBJ2-7, with D perhaps matching TRBD1 (6 bases). There are 14 residues in the CDR3. V shed 3 bases and J shed 6 bases, with 16 bases lying between them. From germline, CDR1 is SGHRS and CDR2 YFSETQ.

Concerning this clone itself: Other nucleotide sequences in the sample specify the same CDR3. This chain connects TRBV6-6 to TRBJ2-7, with D tentatively TRBD1 (5 bases). CDR1 is MNHNY, CDR2 SVGAGI, per germline (reference sequence). The CDR3 has 12 amino acids. Trimming took off 6 bases at V and 3 bases at J, with 9 bases between the two ends. The CDR3 sequence is CASSAGIYEQYF. The CDR3 DNA reads as TGTGCCAGCAGCGCAGGGATCTACGAGCAGTACTTC.

This chain uses TRBV5-6 with TRBJ2-7; D unresolved. V shed 0 bases and J shed 4 bases, with 5 bases lying between them. This CDR3 has 12 amino acids. CDR1 and CDR2 from the germline V gene are SGHDT and YYEEEE. CDR3 sequence (DNA): TGTGCCAGCAGCTTGGTGAGTTACGAGCAGTACTTC. Translation: CASSLVSYEQYF.

The chain combines TRBV29-1 with TRBJ2-2, with 7 bases identical to TRBD1. Germline lookup yields CDR1 SQVTM and CDR2 ANQGSEA. The V segment lost 0 bases and the J segment 2 bases; nucleotides outside the gene matches: 9. The CDR3 contains 17 residues. In nucleotides, the CDR3 is TGCAGCGTTGAAGAAGACTACAGGGGCCCCAACACCGGGGAGCTGTTTTTT. Its translation is CSVEEDYRGPNTGELFF.

The V and J genes are TRBV5-8 and TRBJ1-4; possibly TRBD1 for D (5 bases). V was trimmed by 4 bases and J by 6 bases, leaving 16 bases between them. Germline V gene sequence: CDR1 SGHTS, CDR2 YDEGEE. The CDR3 covers 15 residues. CDR3 protein: CASSARRQGDEKLFF. CDR3 nucleotide sequence: TGTGCCAGCAGCGCCCGACGCCAGGGCGATGAAAAACTGTTTTTT.

The genes are TRBV5-4 and TRBJ1-1; D gene ambiguous. CDR1 is SGHNT, CDR2 YYREEE, per germline (reference sequence). Trimming took off 4 bases at V and 8 bases at J, with 15 bases between the two ends. The CDR3 sequence is 13 residues long. CDR3 sequence reads: CASSPDSYAEAFF. The CDR3 region has the DNA TGTGCCAGCAGCCCCGACTCCTACGCGGAAGCTTTCTTT.

The chain joins TRBV6-6 to TRBJ2-7; D is undetermined. V was clipped by 6 bases and J by 2 bases, with 5 bases between them. The CDR3 sequence is 11 residues long. Germline CDR1 is MNHNY and CDR2 is SVGAGI (reference sequence). In DNA form, the CDR3 reads TGTGCCAGCAGACTTACCTACGAGCAGTACTTC. Amino acid sequence: CASRLTYEQYF.

V is TRBV19 and J is TRBJ1-2; 10 bases fit TRBD1. Losses at the gene ends were 5 bases for V and 4 bases for J; bases not matched to a gene: 10. Per germline, CDR1 LNHDA and CDR2 SQIVND (reference sequence). This CDR3 is 16 amino acids long. The CDR3, as DNA: TGTGCCAGTAGTGTCGGGACAGGGGATTATGGCTATGGCTACACCTTC. Its translation: CASSVGTGDYGYGYTF.

V is TRBV13 and J is TRBJ2-7; the D gene is possibly TRBD1 (6 bases). Trimming removed 0 bases from V and 0 bases from J, with 18 bases in between. Germline V gene data show CDR1 as PRHDT and CDR2 as FYEKMQ (reference sequence). This CDR3 has 18 residues. The DNA of the CDR3 is TGTGCCAGCAGCTTAGGGCCAGGGGAGCGTTCTTTCTCCTACGAGCAGTACTTC. Translating it yields CASSLGPGERSFSYEQYF.

V and J are TRBV11-2 and TRBJ2-5; TRBD1 matches at 9 bases. The CDR3 consists of 16 residues. Losses at the gene ends were 5 bases for V and 2 bases for J; bases not matched to a gene: 9. Germline values: CDR1 SGHAT, CDR2 FQNNGV. The CDR3 sequence is CASSPGDRVSQETQYF. Written as DNA, the CDR3 is TGTGCCAGCAGCCCAGGGGACAGGGTATCTCAAGAGACCCAGTACTTC.

The rearrangement uses TRBV5-1 and TRBJ2-4, with 8 nucleotides matching TRBD1. CDR1 is SGHRS and CDR2 is YFSETQ in the germline V gene. J lost 5 bases, V lost 3 bases, and 4 bases had no gene match. The CDR3 is 14 residues long. The CDR3 is CASSWGQAQNIQYF. The CDR3 DNA follows: TGCGCCAGCAGCTGGGGACAGGCTCAAAACATTCAGTACTTC. The whole variable domain, filled in from reference TRBV5-1 and TRBJ2-4, reads KAGVTQTPRYLIKTRGQQVTLSCSPISGHRSVSWYQQTPGQGLQFLFEYFSETQRNKGNFPGRFSGRQFSNSRSEMNVSTLELGDSALYLCASSWGQAQNIQYFGAGTRLSVL.

The gene calls are TRBV5-1 and TRBJ1-6; D call uncertain. V was clipped by 8 bases and J by 7 bases, with 10 bases between them. CDR1 SGHRS and CDR2 YFSETQ come from the germline V gene. The CDR3 length is 12 residues. The CDR3 here is CASKEGNSPLHF. As DNA, the CDR3 is TGCGCCAGTAAGGAGGGAAATTCACCCCTCCACTTT.

The table lists this clone with a count of one. The rearrangement joins TRBV30 to TRBJ1-2, with D maybe TRBD1 (5 bases). This CDR3 has 12 amino acids. Germline loops: CDR1 GTSNPN, CDR2 SVGIG (reference sequence). Deletions cut 4 bases from V and 8 bases from J, with 14 bases between. CDR3: CAWKRGSGGYTF. The CDR3 nucleotides are TGTGCCTGGAAAAGGGGATCAGGAGGCTACACCTTC.

The chain has TRBV29-1 and TRBJ2-1, with 9 bases fitting TRBD2. The CDR3 is made up of 18 amino acids. Trimming at V came to 1 base and at J to 7 bases, leaving 17 bases not matched to a gene. Per the germline V gene, CDR1 is SQVTM and CDR2 is ANQGSEA. CDR3 coding DNA: TGCAGCGTTGAAGGTGCCCGGTATGCGGGAGGGTCGTCTAATGAGCAGTTCTTC. Residues: CSVEGARYAGGSSNEQFF.

This chain uses TRBV28 with TRBJ2-7; 11 bases match TRBD2. The trim removed 6 bases at V and 0 bases at J, leaving 4 bases unmatched. The CDR3 spans 15 residues. The V gene's germline CDR1 is MDHEN and CDR2 SYDVKM. Here the CDR3 reads CASRHTSGSSYEQYF. In DNA form, the CDR3 reads TGTGCCAGCAGGCATACTAGCGGGAGCTCCTACGAGCAGTACTTC.

The chain links TRBV9 to TRBJ1-2, with 7 bases that match TRBD1. Germline CDR1 reads SGDLS; CDR2 reads YYNGEE. CDR3 length: 13 amino acids. The J segment lost 2 bases and the V segment lost 3 bases, leaving 1 base of the junction unmatched. In DNA, the CDR3 is TGTGCCAGCAGCGCGACAGGGAACTATGGCTACACCTTC. Its protein is CASSATGNYGYTF.

The chain recombines TRBV28 with TRBJ1-1, with 7 bases that match TRBD1. V shed 3 bases and J 7 bases; nucleotides not matched to a gene: 8. Germline V CDR1 and CDR2: MDHEN, SYDVKM. This CDR3 is 14 amino acids long. CDR3 sequence reads: CASSFPGGVNEAFF. CDR3 bases: TGTGCCAGCAGTTTCCCAGGGGGTGTAAATGAAGCTTTCTTT.

V is TRBV28 and J is TRBJ1-2, with 8 bases identical to TRBD1. With V trimmed by 6 bases and J by 8 bases, 8 bases remained unmatched. Germline CDR1 and CDR2: MDHEN and SYDVKM. The CDR3 runs 13 residues. CDR3: CASRRTTGAGYTF. The DNA of the CDR3 is TGTGCCAGCAGGCGGACGACAGGGGCCGGCTACACCTTC.

This CDR3 is CASSPGTSGISGANVLTF. CDR3 DNA: TGTGCCAGCAGCCCGGGGACTAGCGGGATCTCTGGGGCCAACGTCCTGACTTTC. The chain combines TRBV7-2 with TRBJ2-6; TRBD2 agrees at 13 bases. The V segment lost 5 bases and the J segment 0 bases; nucleotides outside the gene matches: 4. The germline CDR1 and CDR2 sequences are SGHTA and FQGNSA. CDR3 size: 18 residues.

The CDR3 loop reads CASSQGARGGGGHNEQFF. CDR3 nucleotide sequence: TGTGCCAGCAGCCAAGGCGCTCGGGGCGGGGGGGGCCACAATGAGCAGTTCTTC. This chain connects TRBV4-2 to TRBJ2-1; 9 positions match TRBD2. The junction had 12 bases not matched to a gene; V was cut back by 1 base and J by 5 bases. CDR1 is LGHNA and CDR2 is YNFKEQ in the germline V gene. This CDR3 contains 18 residues.

CDR3 amino acids: CASSFSTGESSYEQYF. CDR3 sequence (DNA): TGTGCCAGCAGCTTCTCGACAGGGGAGAGCTCCTACGAGCAGTACTTC. V usage is TRBV7-2 and J usage is TRBJ2-7; 8 positions agree with TRBD1. The V segment lost 3 bases and the J segment 0 bases; nucleotides outside the gene matches: 7. The CDR3 has 16 residues. The germline V gene encodes CDR1 SGHTA and CDR2 FQGNSA. The full variable domain, with the rest looked up from reference TRBV7-2 and TRBJ2-7, is GAGVSQSPSNKVTEKGKDVELRCDPISGHTALYWYRQSLGQGLEFLIYFQGNSAPDKSGLPSDRFSAERTGGSVSTLTIQRTQQEDSAVYLCASSFSTGESSYEQYFGPGTRLTVT.

Comments on this clone: Relative to the germline gene, one junction end is altered; a read error may explain this. The V call is TRBV2, the J call TRBJ2-1; D unclear. CDR1 and CDR2 (germline): SNHLY, FYNNEI. The CDR3 loop spans 11 amino acids. The CDR3 coding sequence is TGTGCCAGCAGTGAGTACAAAGAGCAGTTCTTC. Translation: CASSEYKEQFF.

The gene calls are TRBV4-1 and TRBJ2-5; no definite D call. V lost 1 base, J lost 9 bases, and 12 bases lay in between. There are 13 residues in the CDR3. Germline V gene data show CDR1 as MGHRA and CDR2 as YSYEKL. This CDR3 reads CASSQALSLSQYF. CDR3 nucleotide sequence: TGCGCCAGCAGCCAAGCGTTATCCTTGTCCCAGTACTTC.

The gene calls are TRBV28 and TRBJ2-7; weak D call: TRBD2 (5 bases). The CDR3 loop spans 13 amino acids. Germline CDR1 reads MDHEN; CDR2 reads SYDVKM. The V and J ends lost 4 bases and 0 bases respectively, with 7 bases between them. As DNA, the CDR3 is TGTGCCAGCAGTTCCGGGATCTCCTACGAGCAGTACTTC. Protein sequence: CASSSGISYEQYF.

This rearrangement joins TRBV6-5 to TRBJ2-3, with 7 bases aligning to TRBD2. Germline loops: CDR1 MNHEY, CDR2 SVGAGI. Trimming cost V 4 bases and J 9 bases; bases outside gene matches: 10. The CDR3 extends over 14 amino acids. CDR3 coding DNA: TGTGCCAGCAGTTCCCAGCGGGACCTAATAACGCAGTATTTT. Translating gives CASSSQRDLITQYF.

V and J are TRBV5-8 and TRBJ2-7; 14 bases agree with TRBD2. The CDR3 covers 17 residues. J gave up 3 bases and V 1 base, and 6 bases lay outside the gene matches. The germline gives CDR1 SGHTS, CDR2 YDEGEE. In DNA form, the CDR3 reads TGTGCCAGCAGCTTGCCAGGACTAGCGGGGGGAGTCTACGAGCAGTACTTC. Its protein is CASSLPGLAGGVYEQYF.

The rearrangement links TRBV19 to TRBJ1-4; no definite D call. V lost 2 bases to trimming and J lost 3 bases, with 13 bases between them. The germline V gene has CDR1 LNHDA and CDR2 SQIVND (reference sequence). This CDR3 region has 16 residues. The CDR3: CASSIRSQQANEKLFF. CDR3 nucleotides: TGTGCCAGTAGTATAAGATCACAGCAAGCTAATGAAAAACTGTTTTTT.